Listed below are T cell receptor beta chains from one sample, sequenced in a study of blood T cell repertoires in COVID-19. Sequenced by immunoSEQ multiplex PCR; TCRdb stores in-frame clones only, minus some. The sample carries 20,000 or so clones, under 90% recorded once. The sequenced material came from peripheral blood. These receptors were collected from a man aged 50 to 60 with active COVID-19. Each CDR3 is given with its conserved first and last residue. Each record gives: J gene, D gene, clone size, V gene, CDR3 protein, CDR3 DNA. D genes are given only for firm matches. Where a row states a size, it is once, few, many or the class of an expanded clone; other rows omit it.

>TRBJ1-1|NA|NA|TRBV7-3
CASSLGHANTEAFF
TGTGCCAGCAGCTTAGGACACGCTAACACTGAAGCTTTCTTT
>TRBJ1-3|NA|NA|TRBV18
CASTGTTTGSGNTIYF
TGTGCCAGCACCGGGACAACCACTGGGTCTGGAAACACCATATATTTT
>TRBJ2-7|TRBD2|NA|TRBV19
CASSPGLVSSEQYF
TGTGCCAGTAGTCCCGGACTAGTCTCCAGCGAGCAGTACTTC
>TRBJ2-7|NA|NA|TRBV2
CASSIVRSYEQYF
TGTGCCAGCAGCATCGTGCGGTCCTACGAGCAGTACTTC
>TRBJ1-5|TRBD1|NA|TRBV7-2
CASSLAWTGGNQPQHF
TGTGCCAGCAGCTTAGCGTGGACAGGGGGCAATCAGCCCCAGCATTTT
>TRBJ1-2|TRBD1|NA|TRBV9
CASSVATGGDSYGYTF
TGTGCCAGCAGCGTAGCCACCGGCGGGGACAGCTATGGCTACACCTTC
>TRBJ2-6|NA|NA|TRBV30
CAWSVGGITGANVLTF
TGTGCCTGGAGTGTCGGGGGAATCACTGGGGCCAACGTCCTGACTTTC
>TRBJ2-1|TRBD2|NA|TRBV18
CASSWAGGPYNEQFF
TGTGCCAGCTCATGGGCGGGGGGACCTTACAATGAGCAGTTCTTC
>TRBJ1-2|TRBD1|few|TRBV18
CASSQTKQGMVGYGYTF
TGTGCCAGCTCGCAGACTAAACAGGGGATGGTCGGCTATGGCTACACCTTC
>TRBJ1-2|TRBD1|NA|TRBV4-1
CASSQDPTGRANYGYTF
TGCGCCAGCAGCCAAGATCCGACAGGGAGAGCTAACTATGGCTACACCTTC
>TRBJ1-1|TRBD1|NA|TRBV10-1
CASSESGGANTEAFF
TGCGCCAGCAGTGAATCAGGGGGCGCGAACACTGAAGCTTTCTTT
>TRBJ1-2|NA|NA|TRBV12-1
CASSSQGKDYGYTF
TGTGCCAGCAGCTCTCAGGGGAAAGACTATGGCTACACCTTC
>TRBJ1-1|NA|NA|TRBV15
CATSTGTITEAFF
TGTGCCACCAGCACCGGGACAATCACTGAAGCTTTCTTT
>TRBJ2-1|NA|once|TRBV11-2
CASSLEGAIYNEQFF
TGTGCCAGCAGCTTAGAGGGGGCTATCTACAATGAGCAGTTCTTC
>TRBJ1-2|NA|NA|TRBV4-1
CASSFRVTGYGYTF
TGCGCCAGCAGCTTCAGGGTTACCGGCTATGGCTACACCTTC
>TRBJ1-5|NA|NA|TRBV30
CAGSQGYSNQPQHF
TGTGCCGGCAGTCAGGGGTATAGCAATCAGCCCCAGCATTTT
>TRBJ2-3|NA|NA|TRBV14
CASSQVRQGTQYF
TGTGCCAGCAGCCAAGTAAGGCAGGGCACGCAGTATTTT
>TRBJ1-1|NA|NA|TRBV18
CASSGTLNTEAFF
TGTGCCAGCTCAGGGACACTGAACACTGAAGCTTTCTTT
>TRBJ2-3|TRBD2|NA|TRBV19
CASSKGRVLSTDTQYF
TGTGCCAGTAGCAAAGGGAGGGTTTTGAGCACAGATACGCAGTATTTT
>TRBJ1-1|NA|NA|TRBV5-1
CASGTGEANTEAFF
TGCGCCAGCGGAACGGGGGAGGCCAACACTGAAGCTTTCTTT
>TRBJ2-5|TRBD2|NA|TRBV15
CATSSGGETQYF
TGTGCCACCTCCTCGGGGGGGGAGACCCAGTACTTC
>TRBJ1-1|NA|NA|TRBV5-4
CASRTGNTEAFF
TGTGCCAGCAGAACGGGTAACACTGAAGCTTTCTTT
>TRBJ2-3|NA|NA|TRBV6-1
CASSERRGLTDTQYF
TGTGCCAGCAGTGAGCGGCGGGGCCTCACAGATACGCAGTATTTT
>TRBJ1-4|NA|NA|TRBV6-6
CASQNQGNEKLFF
TGTGCCAGCCAAAACCAGGGCAACGAAAAACTGTTTTTT
>TRBJ1-2|TRBD1|once|TRBV5-6
CATHNFDRVLYGYTF
TGTGCCACTCACAATTTCGACAGGGTCCTCTATGGCTACACCTTC
>TRBJ1-5|TRBD1|NA|TRBV30
CAWSGGLGNQPQHF
TGTGCCTGGTCAGGGGGGCTTGGCAATCAGCCCCAGCATTTT
>TRBJ2-2|TRBD2|NA|TRBV9
CASSSSVAGENTGELFF
TGTGCCAGCAGCTCATCGGTAGCGGGGGAGAACACCGGGGAGCTGTTTTTT
>TRBJ2-5|NA|NA|TRBV2
CASSEVGGVEETQYF
TGTGCCAGCAGTGAAGTTGGCGGGGTCGAAGAGACCCAGTACTTC